Following are 24 T cell receptor beta chains from one sample sequenced in a study of shared clonotypes between healthy human individuals. Some clones are missing from TCRdb's copy, which holds only in-frame ones; the method was immunoSEQ multiplex PCR. The sample carries roughly 770,000 clones, about 97% recorded once. As defined, naive CD8 cells were CD45RO-negative and positively selected for CCR7, with terminally differentiated effector memory CD45RA+ cells excluded. The source material was naive CD8+ T cells sorted from blood. These receptors all stem from a man aged 25 to 40 in good health.

The gene calls are TRBV5-6 and TRBJ1-2, with TRBD1 identical over 7 bases. This CDR3 is built from 13 residues. V gave up 4 bases and J gave up 7 bases; unmatched junction bases: 7. The V gene's germline CDR1 is SGHDT and CDR2 YYEEEE. CDR3 amino acids: CASSDDRVGGYTF. The CDR3 DNA follows: TGTGCCAGCAGCGACGACAGGGTGGGTGGCTACACCTTC. Complete variable domain (other parts from reference TRBV5-6 and TRBJ1-2): DAGVTQSPTHLIKTRGQQVTLRCSPKSGHDTVSWYQQALGQGPQFIFQYYEEEERQRGNFPDRFSGHQFPNYSSELNVNALLLGDSALYLCASSDDRVGGYTFGSGTRLTVV.

This sequence joins TRBV6-1 and TRBJ1-1; the match to TRBD1 covers 8 bases. The length of the CDR3 is 14 residues. The J segment lost 1 base and the V segment lost 5 bases, leaving 3 bases of the junction unmatched. Per the germline V gene, CDR1 is MNHNS and CDR2 is SASEGT. The CDR3: CASSNRGENTEAFF. CDR3 coding DNA: TGTGCCAGCAGTAACAGGGGGGAGAACACTGAAGCTTTCTTT.

The genes are TRBV7-7 and TRBJ2-2; D gene uncertain. The V gene lost 0 bases and the J gene lost 2 bases, with 10 bases spanning the gap. The germline V gene has CDR1 SSHAT and CDR2 FNYEAQ (reference sequence). This CDR3 has 16 residues. The CDR3 region has the DNA TGTGCCAGCAGCTTAGCGGTTGGCGGAAACACCGGGGAGCTGTTTTTT. Encoded protein: CASSLAVGGNTGELFF. Drawing the rest from reference TRBV7-7 and TRBJ2-2, the complete variable domain is GAGVSQSPRYKVTKRGQDVTLRCDPISSHATLYWYQQALGQGPEFLTYFNYEAQPDKSGLPSDRFSAERPEGSISTLTIQRTEQRDSAMYRCASSLAVGGNTGELFFGEGSRLTVL.

This chain joins TRBV5-5 and TRBJ2-5; the D gene is possibly TRBD2 (5 bases). CDR1 is SGHKS and CDR2 is YYEKEE in the germline V gene (reference sequence). Trimming pared 4 bases from V and 1 base from J, leaving 14 bases between. This CDR3 has 15 residues. CDR3 loop: CASSPELAPQETQYF. The CDR3 region has the DNA TGTGCCAGCAGCCCGGAGTTAGCGCCCCAAGAGACCCAGTACTTC.

Remarks on this clone: The sample holds other DNA sequences that translate to the same CDR3. The J gene is TRBJ1-1, the V gene TRBV29-1, with D hard to call. V was cut by 0 bases and J by 0 bases, with 2 bases left in between. CDR3 length: 12 amino acids. Germline-derived CDR1 and CDR2 are SQVTM and ANQGSEA. The CDR3 is CSVEEMNTEAFF. CDR3 sequence (DNA): TGCAGCGTTGAAGAGATGAACACTGAAGCTTTCTTT.

The chain has TRBV28 and TRBJ2-1, with TRBD2 matching 7 bases. V lost 3 bases, J lost 2 bases, and 7 bases stayed unmatched. The CDR3 contains 16 residues. Germline-derived CDR1 and CDR2 are MDHEN and SYDVKM. This CDR3 is CASSLFSGAAYNEQFF. The DNA of the CDR3 is TGTGCCAGCAGTTTGTTCAGCGGGGCCGCCTACAATGAGCAGTTCTTC.

This rearrangement joins TRBV11-3 to TRBJ2-1; D not resolved. CDR1 SGHNT and CDR2 YENEEA come from the germline V gene. The germline V and J ends were trimmed by 0 bases and 7 bases, with 4 bases remaining between them. This CDR3 comprises 12 residues. CDR3 nucleotide sequence: TGTGCCAGCAGCTTAGAGAGGAATGAGCAGTTCTTC. This translates into CASSLERNEQFF.

The rearrangement uses TRBV9 and TRBJ2-2; D unresolved. CDR3 length equals 12 residues. V was cut by 6 bases and J by 1 base, with 4 bases left in between. Germline V gene lookup returns CDR1 SGDLS and CDR2 YYNGEE. The CDR3, as DNA: TGTGCCAGCATGGGGAACACCGGGGAGCTGTTTTTT. Protein product: CASMGNTGELFF. The full variable domain, in which reference TRBV9 and TRBJ2-2 provide the parts outside the CDR3, is DSGVTQTPKHLITATGQRVTLRCSPRSGDLSVYWYQQSLDQGLQFLIQYYNGEERAKGNILERFSAQQFPDLHSELNLSSLELGDSALYFCASMGNTGELFFGEGSRLTVL.

The rearrangement links TRBV29-1 to TRBJ1-1, with 10 positions matching TRBD1. Germline CDR1 reads SQVTM; CDR2 reads ANQGSEA. The V gene end was trimmed by 4 bases and the J gene end by 7 bases; junction bases not matched to a gene: 6. The CDR3 runs 13 residues. The CDR3 nucleotides are TGCAGCGTTGCCGGGGACAGGGGCTTTGAAGCTTTCTTT. Translating gives CSVAGDRGFEAFF.

The V gene is TRBV9, the J gene TRBJ2-1; 7 nucleotides match TRBD2. J lost 9 bases, V lost 3 bases, and 6 bases had no gene match. This CDR3 is 13 amino acids long. Germline lookup yields CDR1 SGDLS and CDR2 YYNGEE. The CDR3 nucleotides read TGTGCCAGCAGCGCGAGTACGGGAGGTGAGCAGTTCTTC. Translation gives CASSASTGGEQFF.

V usage is TRBV11-3 and J usage is TRBJ2-7; 7 nucleotides line up with TRBD1. The trim removed 4 bases at V and 2 bases at J, leaving 8 bases unmatched. The V gene's germline CDR1 is SGHNT and CDR2 YENEEA. CDR3 length: 15 residues. The CDR3 DNA is TGTGCCAGCAGCTCACGGGACAGCCTACCCTACGAGCAGTACTTC. Translated: CASSSRDSLPYEQYF.

This clone was seen a few times. The chain recombines TRBV19 with TRBJ1-1; D call uncertain. The CDR3 runs to 12 residues. The germline V gene has CDR1 LNHDA and CDR2 SQIVND (reference sequence). V was shortened by 7 bases and J by 4 bases, with 10 bases between the two germline ends. CDR3 loop: CASKVGGTEAFF. For the CDR3, the DNA is TGTGCCAGTAAAGTCGGTGGCACTGAAGCTTTCTTT.

This rearrangement joins TRBV27 to TRBJ2-7, with D maybe TRBD2 (5 bases). Germline V CDR1 and CDR2: MNHEY, SMNVEV (reference sequence). Trimming took off 6 bases at V and 3 bases at J, with 9 bases between the two ends. The CDR3 runs to 12 residues. The CDR3 nucleotides read TGTGCCAGCAGGGACTTAGGCTACGAGCAGTACTTC. This sequence encodes CASRDLGYEQYF.

This clone has just one count. The chain links TRBV9 to TRBJ2-1, with D possibly TRBD1 on 6 matching bases. The germline gives CDR1 SGDLS, CDR2 YYNGEE. The CDR3 loop spans 15 amino acids. V lost 4 bases, J lost 0 bases, and 11 bases lay in between. CDR3 sequence: CASSQGGISYNEQFF. DNA for the CDR3: TGTGCCAGCAGCCAAGGGGGTATCTCCTACAATGAGCAGTTCTTC.

V gene TRBV27 combines with J gene TRBJ2-1; D is unclear. CDR1 and CDR2 (germline): MNHEY, SMNVEV (reference sequence). This CDR3 has 15 amino acids. V shed 3 bases and J shed 0 bases, with 9 bases lying between them. This chain's CDR3 is CASSFGKSSYNEQFF. DNA for the CDR3: TGTGCCAGCAGTTTTGGCAAGAGCTCCTACAATGAGCAGTTCTTC.

The V gene is TRBV11-2, the J gene TRBJ2-1; D is unclear. Trimming shortened V by 5 bases and J by 7 bases, and 12 bases separated the two germline ends. CDR1 and CDR2 from the germline V gene are SGHAT and FQNNGV. The CDR3 is 13 amino acids. The CDR3 here is CASSERPDNEQFF. The DNA for the CDR3 is TGTGCCAGCAGCGAAAGGCCGGATAATGAGCAGTTCTTC.

The V and J genes are TRBV7-2 and TRBJ2-7; 8 nucleotides line up with TRBD2. Germline V CDR1 and CDR2: SGHTA, FQGNSA. This CDR3 is built from 15 residues. V dropped 5 bases and J dropped 4; count of bases not matched to a gene: 10. The CDR3 coding sequence is TGTGCCAGCAGCCCCACGACTAGCGCCTGGTACGAGCAGTACTTC. As protein: CASSPTTSAWYEQYF.

The V call is TRBV10-2, the J call TRBJ2-7, with D uncertain. The CDR3 extends over 13 amino acids. V shed 4 bases and J shed 7 bases, with 14 bases lying between them. CDR1 WSHSY and CDR2 SAAADI come from the germline V gene. CDR3 sequence reads: CASSGGRPREQYF. Written as DNA, the CDR3 is TGCGCCAGCAGTGGCGGACGCCCCAGGGAGCAGTACTTC.

This clone was detected only once. The chain carries TRBV10-1 and TRBJ1-1; TRBD1 agrees at 9 bases. The length of the CDR3 is 12 residues. V gave up 5 bases and J gave up 7 bases; unmatched junction bases: 2. Looked up from germline, CDR1 is WNHNN and CDR2 is SYGVQD (reference sequence). The CDR3, as DNA: TGCGCCAGCAGTCAGGACAGGGGTGAAGCTTTCTTT. It yields the protein CASSQDRGEAFF.

This chain links TRBV27 with TRBJ2-1; 8 nucleotides match TRBD2. With V trimmed by 7 bases and J by 9 bases, 11 bases remained unmatched. The germline gives CDR1 MNHEY, CDR2 SMNVEV (reference sequence). The CDR3 is made up of 14 amino acids. CDR3 sequence reads: CASNRGGQVSEQFF. The CDR3 region has the DNA TGTGCCAGCAACCGGGGGGGGCAGGTGTCTGAGCAGTTCTTC.

The chain couples TRBV9 to TRBJ1-2, with 11 bases lining up with TRBD1. Looked up from germline, CDR1 is SGDLS and CDR2 is YYNGEE. The CDR3 is 16 amino acids. Trimming cost V 4 bases and J 6 bases; bases outside gene matches: 11. CDR3 residues: CASSPWTGGTTHGYTF. CDR3 DNA: TGTGCCAGCAGCCCCTGGACAGGGGGCACCACTCATGGCTACACCTTC.

The CDR3: CASSLEPGGAGIQYF. In DNA form, the CDR3 reads TGCGCCAGCAGCTTGGAACCAGGGGGCGCAGGCATTCAGTACTTC. This chain uses TRBV5-1 with TRBJ2-4, with TRBD1 matching 8 bases. CDR1 is SGHRS and CDR2 is YFSETQ in the germline V gene. The CDR3 runs to 15 residues. V shed 0 bases, J shed 9 bases, and the junction held 8 bases outside the gene matches.

The V and J genes are TRBV29-1 and TRBJ2-1, with 7 bases lining up with TRBD2. Germline CDR1 and CDR2: SQVTM and ANQGSEA. The trim removed 5 bases at V and 9 bases at J, leaving 4 bases unmatched. The CDR3 extends over 11 amino acids. The CDR3 DNA is TGCAGCGTTCCGCGGGAGTCTGAGCAGTTCTTC. Translated, it gives CSVPRESEQFF.

The V call is TRBV14, the J call TRBJ2-1; 10 nucleotides match TRBD2. The CDR3 consists of 19 residues. CDR1 and CDR2 (germline): SGHDN, FVKESK. The junction had 13 bases not matched to a gene; V was cut back by 5 bases and J by 0 bases. CDR3 DNA: TGTGCCAGCAGCTCTAGCGGGAGCCCCTTACTCAGCTCCTACAATGAGCAGTTCTTC. Amino acid sequence: CASSSSGSPLLSSYNEQFF.